The source of this TCR beta chain is a study of blood T cell repertoires in COVID-19. The CDR3 sequence is 16 residues long. Per germline, CDR1 LGHNA and CDR2 YNFKEQ. Germline trimming cut 4 bases from V and 4 bases from J; bases unmatched to any gene: 11. Here immunoSEQ multiplex PCR was the method, and the copy in TCRdb shows in-frame clones only, minus some. The top ten hold roughly 12% of the sample, which has about 270,000 clones, less than 90% seen once. V usage is TRBV4-2 and J usage is TRBJ2-3; TRBD2 matches 7 bases. This TCR came from a woman aged 25-40 years with COVID-19, enrolled during active disease. Sequenced: peripheral blood. The CDR3 region is CASSLGVASGSDTQYF. For the CDR3, the DNA is TGTGCCAGCAGCCTGGGGGTTGCTAGCGGTTCAGATACGCAGTATTTT.